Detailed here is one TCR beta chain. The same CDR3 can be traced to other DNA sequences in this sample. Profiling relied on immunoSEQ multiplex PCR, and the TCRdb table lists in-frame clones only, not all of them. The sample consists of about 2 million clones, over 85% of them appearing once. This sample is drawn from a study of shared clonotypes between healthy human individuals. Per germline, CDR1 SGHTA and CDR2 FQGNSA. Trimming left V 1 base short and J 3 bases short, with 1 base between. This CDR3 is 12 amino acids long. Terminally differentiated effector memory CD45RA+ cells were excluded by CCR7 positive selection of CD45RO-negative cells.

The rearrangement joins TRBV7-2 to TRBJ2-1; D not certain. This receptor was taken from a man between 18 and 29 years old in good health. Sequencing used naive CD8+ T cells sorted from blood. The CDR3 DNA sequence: TGTGCCAGCAGCTTAGACTACAATGAGCAGTTCTTC. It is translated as CASSLDYNEQFF.